The rows below give T cell receptor beta chains drawn from one sample of a study of blood T cells in healthy people across ages. TCRdb redid the calling of the 5' RACE reads with MiXCR, one entry per CDR3 protein. The sample consists of nearly 1 million distinct CDR3 sequences, 51% of them appearing once. The sample consisted of blood. Receptors originate from a woman aged 60 to 75 in good health. The CDR3 runs from the conserved cysteine through the conserved F or W. The D gene is left open where the match is weak. The size field is filled for only some rows; it gives once, few, many or a size class.

TRBV29-1	.	TRBJ2-3	TRBD1	TGCAGCGCTGAATGGGCAGGGGGTGGGGCAGATACGCAGTATTTT	CSAEWAGGGADTQYF
TRBV11-2	.	TRBJ2-3	TRBD2	TGTGCCAGCAGCTTAACACTTCTTGGGACTAGCGGGATCACGAGCACAGATACGCAGTATTTT	CASSLTLLGTSGITSTDTQYF
TRBV27	few	TRBJ2-7	TRBD2	TGTGCCAGCAGTTCAGTGGGGGGGGTTGCCGAGCAGTACTTC	CASSSVGGVAEQYF
TRBV29-1	.	TRBJ1-1	.	TGCAGCGCGACAGTTAGGATGAACACTGAAGCTTTCTTT	CSATVRMNTEAFF
TRBV7-8	.	TRBJ2-7	TRBD2	TGTGCCAGCAGCTTAGCCCGGCCCCACCTCTTACCGGGAGGGCCCTACGAGCAGTACTTC	CASSLARPHLLPGGPYEQYF
TRBV5-1	.	TRBJ1-6	.	TGCGCCAGCACCCTCGAGGACAGCCTTAATTCACCCCTCCACTTT	CASTLEDSLNSPLHF
TRBV7-9	few	TRBJ1-2	.	TGTGCCAGCAGCTTAGCGGCGAGACTGCCTACCGCTATGGGCTACACCTTC	CASSLAARLPTAMGYTF
TRBV7-9	few	TRBJ2-7	.	TGTGCCAGCAGCCCGACGCGGGACAGCCAAACCTACGAGCAGTACTTC	CASSPTRDSQTYEQYF
TRBV20-1	few	TRBJ2-1	.	TGCAGTGCTCAGGGGCATCGGCCCCCTAAGCAGTTCTTC	CSAQGHRPPKQFF
TRBV7-2	.	TRBJ2-5	TRBD2	TGTGCCAGCAGCCCTAGCGGGAGACGGGAAGAGACCCAGTACTTC	CASSPSGRREETQYF
TRBV4-2	.	TRBJ2-1	.	TGTGCCAGCAGCCAAGTATCGGGAGTTTCCAATGAGCAGTTCTTC	CASSQVSGVSNEQFF
TRBV5-1	.	TRBJ1-1	.	TGCGCCAGCAGCTTAAACGTCAGGGAGGGCACTGAAGCTTTCTTT	CASSLNVREGTEAFF
TRBV13	once	TRBJ2-3	TRBD2	TGTGCCAGCAGCTTTGGCGGGAGTCCCGATACGCAGTATTTT	CASSFGGSPDTQYF
TRBV9	few	TRBJ2-7	TRBD2	TGTGCCAGCAGCACCCGAGCGGGACTTGGTTACGAGCAGTACTTC	CASSTRAGLGYEQYF
TRBV20-1	.	TRBJ2-4	TRBD2	TGCAGTGCTAGAGTGGCCCGGGGGCGGGGGGGCCTAGACATTCAGTACTTC	CSARVARGRGGLDIQYF
TRBV7-9	.	TRBJ2-7	.	TGTGCCAGCAGCTTAGGAGGGACACGCTGGTCCGAGCAGTACTTC	CASSLGGTRWSEQYF
TRBV18	.	TRBJ1-1	.	TGTGCCAGCTCACCAGGGGCAGGGTTGAACACTGAAGCTTTCTTT	CASSPGAGLNTEAFF
TRBV6-2/TRBV6-3	few	TRBJ2-3	.	TGTGCCAGCAGTTTAGTGGGCAGAGATACGCAGTATTTT	CASSLVGRDTQYF
TRBV4-2	.	TRBJ2-3	.	TGTGCCAGCAGCCAAGACCTGTGGGGAAGGCAGTATTTT	CASSQDLWGRQYF
TRBV9	.	TRBJ2-6	.	TGTGCCAGCAGCGTAGTAGAATCTGGGGCCAACGTCCTGACTTTC	CASSVVESGANVLTF
TRBV12-3/TRBV12-4	.	TRBJ1-5	.	TGTGCCAGCAGTGAGACCGATGGGACCGGACGATTAGCGCCCCAGCATTTT	CASSETDGTGRLAPQHF
TRBV5-1	few	TRBJ2-1	TRBD1	TGCGCCAGCAGGGTTAGGACAGGGGGCGCCTACAATGAGCAGTTCTTC	CASRVRTGGAYNEQFF
TRBV11-3	few	TRBJ2-1	TRBD2	TGTGCCAGCAGCCCTCACACGACTAGCAGTGAGCAGTTCTTC	CASSPHTTSSEQFF
TRBV4-1	.	TRBJ1-2	TRBD1	TGCGCCAGCAGCCCCCCCGGGGTGGGACAGGGGGCTCATGGCTACACCTTC	CASSPPGVGQGAHGYTF
TRBV3-1	.	TRBJ2-1	.	TGTGCCAGCAGCCAAGAGGGGGGCGACTACAATGAGCAGTTCTTC	CASSQEGGDYNEQFF
TRBV11-2	.	TRBJ2-7	TRBD2	TGTGCCAGCAGCATCCAGACTAGCGGGAGGGCCAGGGCCTACGAGCAGTACTTC	CASSIQTSGRARAYEQYF
TRBV29-1	few	TRBJ2-1	TRBD1	TGCAGCGTTGGGGGACAGGGGGCCGCTGCTAGCGACTACAATGAGCAGTTCTTC	CSVGGQGAAASDYNEQFF
TRBV29-1	.	TRBJ2-7	TRBD2	TGCAGCGTTGCCCTAGCGGGAGTCTCCTACAATGAGCAGTACTTC	CSVALAGVSYNEQYF
TRBV14	.	TRBJ1-1	.	TGTGCCAGCAGCCAAAACCAGGGAGACCCTGAAGCTTTCTTT	CASSQNQGDPEAFF
TRBV6-6	.	TRBJ2-7	TRBD1	TGTACCAGCAGCCACGGGGTTGGACAGGACATCGAGCAGTACTTC	CTSSHGVGQDIEQYF
TRBV20-1	.	TRBJ2-1	TRBD2	TGCAGTGCTAGCCCGACTAGCGGGAGTCGAGAGGAGCAGTTCTTC	CSASPTSGSREEQFF
TRBV5-1	few	TRBJ2-7	.	TGCGCCAGCAGCTTCCCCGACAGCTCCTACGAGCAGTACTTC	CASSFPDSSYEQYF
TRBV6-2/TRBV6-3	.	TRBJ2-7	.	TGTGCCAGCAGTTACTCGAGCAGGGGTTTCTCCGAGCAGTACTTC	CASSYSSRGFSEQYF
TRBV3-1	.	TRBJ1-4	.	TGTGCCAGCAGCCAAGATTTTAGAGAAAAACTGTTTTTT	CASSQDFREKLFF
TRBV27	.	TRBJ2-1	.	TGTGCCAGCAGTTTAAGCCAGCGGGCTTACAATGAGCAGTTCTTC	CASSLSQRAYNEQFF
TRBV5-1	few	TRBJ2-1	TRBD1	TGCGCCAGCAGCGCTGGACAGGGGATCTACAATGAGCAGTTCTTC	CASSAGQGIYNEQFF
TRBV7-2	.	TRBJ2-4	.	TGTGCCAGCAGCCAGAGTGGGGGACCGCTTAACATTCAGTACTTC	CASSQSGGPLNIQYF
TRBV7-2	few	TRBJ2-4	.	TGTGCCAGCAGCTTATCCCAAAACATTCAGTACTTC	CASSLSQNIQYF
TRBV6-1	.	TRBJ1-1	.	TGTGCCAGCAGTGAATGGGGGGGACCTTTCTTT	CASSEWGGPFF
TRBV7-9	.	TRBJ2-5	.	TGTGCCAGCAGCACCCGGGCGGGGAACCAAGAGACCCAGTACTTC	CASSTRAGNQETQYF
TRBV13	.	TRBJ2-1	TRBD2	TGTGCCAGCAACTTAACGCGGGAGAAGGACAATGAGCAGTTCTTC	CASNLTREKDNEQFF
TRBV2	.	TRBJ2-3	.	TGTGCCAGCAGTGCGCCCCGGGGAGGGGGTGCAGATACGCAGTATTTT	CASSAPRGGGADTQYF
TRBV4-1	.	TRBJ2-1	.	TGCGCCTCCGTGGACAATTATTACAATGAGCAGTTCTTC	CASVDNYYNEQFF
TRBV12-3/TRBV12-4	.	TRBJ2-5	TRBD1	TGTGCCAGCAGTTTTTGGACAGGGGAAGAGACCCAGTACTTC	CASSFWTGEETQYF